This T cell receptor (beta chain) was retrieved from a study of T cells in Graves' hyperthyroidism and ophthalmopathy. Note on this clonotype: A read error may produce the germline difference seen at one junction end.

Germline assignment: CDR1 MNHEY and CDR2 SVGAGI. CDR3 length: 13 amino acids. RNA transcripts gave rise to amplified TCR beta CDR3 regions. When the TCR CDR3 underwent first-round RT-PCR, the HTBI primer set was used. From the multiplex PCR reads, TCRdb called clonotypes with MiXCR, one entry per CDR3 protein. Of nearly 750,000 distinct CDR3 sequences listed, about 35% are singletons. The chain links TRBV6-5 to TRBJ1-1, with D uncertain. The TCR comes from a woman aged 40 to 49 with Graves' hyperthyroidism. The sample comprised blood. The CDR3 sequence: CASSLGGNTEASF. As DNA, the CDR3 is TGTGCCAGCAGTTTGGGTGGGAACACTGAAGCTTCCTTT.